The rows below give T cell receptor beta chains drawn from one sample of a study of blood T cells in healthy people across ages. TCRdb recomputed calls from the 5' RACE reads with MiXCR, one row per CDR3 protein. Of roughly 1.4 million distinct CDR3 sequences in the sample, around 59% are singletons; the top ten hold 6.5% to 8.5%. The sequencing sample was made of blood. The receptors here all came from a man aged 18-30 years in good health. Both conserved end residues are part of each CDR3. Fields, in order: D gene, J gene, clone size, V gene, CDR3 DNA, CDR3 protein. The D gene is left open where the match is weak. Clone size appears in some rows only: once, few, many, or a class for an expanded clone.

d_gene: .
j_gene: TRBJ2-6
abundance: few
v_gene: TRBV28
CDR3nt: TGTGCCAGCAGTTTGTATACCTCTGGGGCCAACGTCCTGACTTTC
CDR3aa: CASSLYTSGANVLTF

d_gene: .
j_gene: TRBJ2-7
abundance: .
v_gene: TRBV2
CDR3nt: TGTGCCAGTCTAAGGACCACACTGGGCGAGCAGTACTTC
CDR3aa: CASLRTTLGEQYF

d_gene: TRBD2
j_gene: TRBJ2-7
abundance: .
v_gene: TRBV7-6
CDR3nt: TGTGCCAGCAGCTACCGGACTAGCCCTTCATACGAGCAGTACTTC
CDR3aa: CASSYRTSPSYEQYF

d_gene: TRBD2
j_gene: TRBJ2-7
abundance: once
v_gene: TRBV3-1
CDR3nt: TGTGCCAGCAGCCAAGATGTCGCGGGAGGCTACGTAGAGCAGTACTTC
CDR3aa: CASSQDVAGGYVEQYF

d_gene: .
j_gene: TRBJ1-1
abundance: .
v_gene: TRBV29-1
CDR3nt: TGCAGCGTTACCGGGGTTCTGTCCACTCTTCTCAAAAACACTGAAGCTTTCTTT
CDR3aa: CSVTGVLSTLLKNTEAFF

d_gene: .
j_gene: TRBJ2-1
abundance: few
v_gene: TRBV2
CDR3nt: TGTGCCACCCGATATGAGGGGGAGCAGTTCTTC
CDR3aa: CATRYEGEQFF

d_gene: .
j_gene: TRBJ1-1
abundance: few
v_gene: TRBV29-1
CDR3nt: TGCAGCGGTGACAGTAACACTGAAGCTTTCTTT
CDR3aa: CSGDSNTEAFF

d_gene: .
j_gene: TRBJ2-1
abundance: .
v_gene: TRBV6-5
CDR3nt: TGTGCCAGCAGGGGGGACTTCTACAATGAGCAGTTCTTC
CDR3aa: CASRGDFYNEQFF

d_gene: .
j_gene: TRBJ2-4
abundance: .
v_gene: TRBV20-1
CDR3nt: TGCAGTGTCCATACCCCAGGCGCCAAAAACATTCAGTACTTC
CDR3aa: CSVHTPGAKNIQYF

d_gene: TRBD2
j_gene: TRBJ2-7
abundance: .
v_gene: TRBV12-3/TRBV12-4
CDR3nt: TGTGCCAGCAGTCCCCTGGCCAGCGGGAGTTACGAGCAGTACTTC
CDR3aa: CASSPLASGSYEQYF

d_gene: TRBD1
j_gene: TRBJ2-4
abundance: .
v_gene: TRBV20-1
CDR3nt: TGCAGTGCTACGGACAGGGGAAAAAACATTCAGTACTTC
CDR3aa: CSATDRGKNIQYF

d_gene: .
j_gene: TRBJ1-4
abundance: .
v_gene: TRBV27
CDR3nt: TGTGCCAGCAGTCCCCGACAGAGACCTAATGAAAAACTGTTTTTT
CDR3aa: CASSPRQRPNEKLFF

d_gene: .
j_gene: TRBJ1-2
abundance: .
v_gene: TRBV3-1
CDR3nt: TGTGCCAGCAGCCAAGATCTCAGGGCATCTTATGGCTACACCTTC
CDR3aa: CASSQDLRASYGYTF

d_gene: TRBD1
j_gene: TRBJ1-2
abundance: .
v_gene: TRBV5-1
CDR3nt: TGCGCCAGCAGCTTGAGTCCAGGACAGGGGGCGTCCAACTATGGCTACACCTTC
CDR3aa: CASSLSPGQGASNYGYTF

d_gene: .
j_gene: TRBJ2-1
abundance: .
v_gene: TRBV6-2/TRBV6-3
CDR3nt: TGTGCCAGCAGAGTAGGGGACACTCCCTACAATGAGCAGTTCTTC
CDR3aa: CASRVGDTPYNEQFF

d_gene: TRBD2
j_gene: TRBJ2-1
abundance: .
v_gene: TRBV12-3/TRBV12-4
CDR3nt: TGTGCCAGCAGTCAGGCGGGACTAGCGGGAGACGCCTACAATGAGCAGTTCTTC
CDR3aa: CASSQAGLAGDAYNEQFF

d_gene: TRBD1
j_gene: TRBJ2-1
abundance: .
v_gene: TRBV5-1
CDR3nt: TGCGCCAGCAGCTCGGACAGGCTGCAGTTCTTC
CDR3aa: CASSSDRLQFF

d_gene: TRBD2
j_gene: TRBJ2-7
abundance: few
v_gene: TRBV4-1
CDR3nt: TGCGCCAGCAGCCGTTATTCTAGCGGTAACTCCTACGAGCAGTACTTC
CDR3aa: CASSRYSSGNSYEQYF

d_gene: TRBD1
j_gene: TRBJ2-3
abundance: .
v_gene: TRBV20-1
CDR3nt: TGCAGTGCTAGAGATCTCCGGGACAGGGTTTGGGCAGATACGCAGTATTTT
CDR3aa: CSARDLRDRVWADTQYF

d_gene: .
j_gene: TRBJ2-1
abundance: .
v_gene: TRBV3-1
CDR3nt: TGTGCCAGCAGCCAAATCTACGGGTCTTCCTACAATGAGCAGTTCTTC
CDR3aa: CASSQIYGSSYNEQFF

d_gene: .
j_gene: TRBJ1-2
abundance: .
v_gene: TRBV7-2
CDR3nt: TGTGCCAGCAGCTTAGCGAGGCAGGGAGGCTACACCTTC
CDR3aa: CASSLARQGGYTF

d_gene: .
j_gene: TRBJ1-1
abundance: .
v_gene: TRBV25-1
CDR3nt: TGTGCCAGCAGTGTCGAGTCGTACCAGAACACTGAAGCTTTCTTT
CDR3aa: CASSVESYQNTEAFF